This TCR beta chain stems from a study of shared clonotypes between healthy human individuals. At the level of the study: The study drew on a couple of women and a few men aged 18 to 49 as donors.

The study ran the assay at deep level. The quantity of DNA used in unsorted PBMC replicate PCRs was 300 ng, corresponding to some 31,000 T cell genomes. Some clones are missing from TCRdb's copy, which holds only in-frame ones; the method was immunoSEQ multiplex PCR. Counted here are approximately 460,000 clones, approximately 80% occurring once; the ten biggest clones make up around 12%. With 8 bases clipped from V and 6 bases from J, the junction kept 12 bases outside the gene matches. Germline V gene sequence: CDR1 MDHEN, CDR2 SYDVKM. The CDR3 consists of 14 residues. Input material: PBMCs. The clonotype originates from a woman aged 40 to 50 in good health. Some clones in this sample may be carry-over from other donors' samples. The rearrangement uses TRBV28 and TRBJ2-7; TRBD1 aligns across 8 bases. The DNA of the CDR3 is TGTGCCAGCCGAACCGGGACAGGAACATCCGAGCAGTACTTC. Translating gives CASRTGTGTSEQYF.